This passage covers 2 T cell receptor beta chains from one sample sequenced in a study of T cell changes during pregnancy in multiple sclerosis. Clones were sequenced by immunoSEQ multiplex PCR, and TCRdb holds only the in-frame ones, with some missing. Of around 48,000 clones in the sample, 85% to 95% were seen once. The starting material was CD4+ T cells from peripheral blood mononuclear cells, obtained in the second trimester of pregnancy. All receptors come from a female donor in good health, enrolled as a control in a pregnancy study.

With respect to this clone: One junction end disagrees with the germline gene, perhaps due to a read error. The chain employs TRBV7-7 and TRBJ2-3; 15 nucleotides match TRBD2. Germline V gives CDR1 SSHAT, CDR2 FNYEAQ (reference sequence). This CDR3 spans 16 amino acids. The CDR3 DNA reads TGTGCTAGCAGCCCCGGACTAGCGGGAGGGAAAGATACGCAGTATTTT. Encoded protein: CASSPGLAGGKDTQYF.

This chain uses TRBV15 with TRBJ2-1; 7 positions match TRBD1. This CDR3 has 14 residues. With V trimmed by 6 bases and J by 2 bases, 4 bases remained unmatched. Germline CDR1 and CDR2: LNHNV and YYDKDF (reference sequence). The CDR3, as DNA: TGTGCCACCAGAGAAGGGGGCGCCTACAATGAGCAGTTCTTC. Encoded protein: CATREGGAYNEQFF. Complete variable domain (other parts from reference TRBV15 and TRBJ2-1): DAMVIQNPRYQVTQFGKPVTLSCSQTLNHNVMYWYQQKSSQAPKLLFHYYDKDFNNEADTPDNFQSRRPNTSFCFLDIRSPGLGDTAMYLCATREGGAYNEQFFGPGTRLTVL.